These 32 T cell receptor beta chains share one sample of origin, sequenced in a study of vaccination effects on CD4 cells after COVID-19. In the ViraFEST assay, antigen-specific CD4+ clonotypes were identified by expansion after peptide-pool stimulation. Culture lasted approximately 10 days before CD4+ T cell isolation. Two doses of BNT162b2 or mRNA-1273 vaccine were administered to participants. Assay used: immunoSEQ multiplex PCR; TCRdb lists only in-frame clones, some missing. In the table there are around 29,000 clones, roughly 71% of which are singletons. These receptors are not linked to any known antigen. The sample here was CD4+ T cells from PBMCs cultured with HCoV-NL63 spike peptides, taken after COVID-19 vaccination. Source of these receptors: a human donor who received a COVID-19 vaccine.

This rearrangement joins TRBV3-1 (or the pseudogene TRBV3-2) to TRBJ2-5; D is uncertain. Trimming left V 1 base short and J 5 bases short, with 11 bases between. The germline V gene has CDR1 LGHDT and CDR2 YNNKEL (reference sequence). This CDR3 has 14 residues. CDR3 nucleotide sequence: TGTGCCAGCAGCCAAGTGGGTTTTAGGGAGACCCAGTACTTC. Its translation: CASSQVGFRETQYF.

This clone was recorded only once. This sequence joins TRBV7-9 and TRBJ2-2; D gene ambiguous. Germline V gives CDR1 SEHNR, CDR2 FQNEAQ (reference sequence). The V gene lost 8 bases and the J gene lost 2 bases, with 12 bases spanning the gap. CDR3 length: 14 residues. CDR3 sequence (DNA): TGTGCCAGCCAAATTGGTCACAACACCGGGGAGCTGTTTTTT. Translating gives CASQIGHNTGELFF.

The chain couples TRBV4-2 to TRBJ1-3; weak D call: TRBD1 (5 bases). This CDR3 region has 15 residues. Trimming removed 5 bases from V and 8 bases from J, with 19 bases in between. The germline V gene has CDR1 LGHNA and CDR2 YNFKEQ. The CDR3 DNA is TGTGCCAGCAGCGGATCCCCCGGGGCGCAGGACACCATATATTTT. Protein: CASSGSPGAQDTIYF.

This chain uses TRBV12-5 with TRBJ1-5; D is possibly TRBD1 (5 bases). With 4 bases removed from V and 5 bases from J, the gap between germline ends came to 9 bases. Germline values: CDR1 LGHNT, CDR2 FRNRAP. The CDR3 extends over 13 amino acids. The DNA for the CDR3 is TGTGCTAGTGGTTGGGGCGGTGATCAGCCCCAGCATTTT. Protein sequence: CASGWGGDQPQHF.

The chain has TRBV7-9 and TRBJ2-5, with a weak D call TRBD2 (5 bases). The CDR3 length is 14 residues. Germline V gene data show CDR1 as SEHNR and CDR2 as FQNEAQ (reference sequence). Trimming removed 5 bases from V and 4 bases from J, with 14 bases in between. CDR3: CASSRRVEGETQYF. CDR3 nucleotides: TGTGCCAGCAGCCGAAGGGTCGAGGGAGAGACCCAGTACTTC.

A few counts support this clone. V gene TRBV2 combines with J gene TRBJ2-3; possibly TRBD2 for D (6 bases). With 5 bases removed from V and 3 bases from J, the gap between germline ends came to 15 bases. CDR1 is SNHLY and CDR2 is FYNNEI in the germline V gene. This CDR3 region has 15 residues. The CDR3 sequence: CASSSAGGGTDTQYF. The CDR3 DNA is TGTGCCAGCAGTTCAGCGGGTGGAGGGACAGATACGCAGTATTTT.

The V and J genes are TRBV11-3 and TRBJ2-6; TRBD2 is a possible D gene (5 bases). The CDR3 spans 17 residues. V gave up 2 bases and J gave up 3 bases, with 14 bases separating them. The germline V gene encodes CDR1 SGHNT and CDR2 YENEEA. DNA for the CDR3: TGTGCCAGCAGCTTATCGCAAGGAGGCTTTGGGGCCAACGTCCTGACTTTC. Translating it yields CASSLSQGGFGANVLTF.

This rearrangement joins TRBV28 to TRBJ1-4, with 9 bases aligning to TRBD1. This CDR3 contains 14 residues. CDR1 MDHEN and CDR2 SYDVKM come from the germline V gene. With 10 bases clipped from V and 8 bases from J, the junction kept 11 bases outside the gene matches. As DNA, the CDR3 is TGTGCCACAGAACAGGGGGCGGGGTCCGAAAAACTGTTTTTT. Residues: CATEQGAGSEKLFF. The full variable domain, its missing parts supplied by reference TRBV28 and TRBJ1-4, is DVKVTQSSRYLVKRTGEKVFLECVQDMDHENMFWYRQDPGLGLRLIYFSYDVKMKEKGDIPEGYSVSREKKERFSLILESASTNQTSMYLCATEQGAGSEKLFFGSGTQLSVL.

This chain uses TRBV25-1 with TRBJ1-4; weak D call: TRBD1 (6 bases). The CDR3 is 14 amino acids. The germline V gene has CDR1 MGHDK and CDR2 SYGVNS. Trimming left V 4 bases short and J 8 bases short, with 14 bases between. As DNA, the CDR3 is TGTGCCAGCAGTGGCCGGGGGCGTCGAGAAAAACTGTTTTTT. It specifies CASSGRGRREKLFF.

CDR3 nucleotide sequence: TGTGCCAGCCACCGGGGAGGGGGTCCTGAAGCTTTCTTT. This codes for CASHRGGGPEAFF. The chain links TRBV6-5 to TRBJ1-1; a weak D match, TRBD1 (6 bases). V lost 8 bases to trimming and J lost 6 bases, with 16 bases between them. The CDR3 covers 13 residues. CDR1 and CDR2 (germline): MNHEY, SVGAGI.

The chain joins TRBV27 to TRBJ2-2; D is uncertain. Germline V lookup: CDR1 MNHEY, CDR2 SMNVEV (reference sequence). Trimming pared 8 bases from V and 1 base from J, leaving 11 bases between. The CDR3 length is 14 residues. The CDR3 sequence: CASGSAQNTGELFF. The CDR3 region has the DNA TGTGCCAGCGGGTCAGCTCAGAACACCGGGGAGCTGTTTTTT.

The V call is TRBV14, the J call TRBJ1-2; 7 bases align to TRBD1. The V gene's germline CDR1 is SGHDN and CDR2 FVKESK. Trimming removed 4 bases from V and 0 bases from J; junction bases left unmatched: 5. CDR3 length: 15 residues. CDR3 sequence (DNA): TGTGCCAGCAGCCCGGGACAGCCGGCTAACTATGGCTACACCTTC. It specifies CASSPGQPANYGYTF.

Only one count was recorded for this clone. The genes are TRBV19 and TRBJ1-2; TRBD1 might be the D (6 bases). Trimming pared 0 bases from V and 0 bases from J, leaving 17 bases between. CDR1 is LNHDA and CDR2 is SQIVND in the germline V gene (reference sequence). This CDR3 has 18 residues. CDR3 loop: CASSIDMRQVVTNYGYTF. Written as DNA, the CDR3 is TGTGCCAGTAGTATAGATATGAGACAGGTGGTAACTAACTATGGCTACACCTTC.

The rearrangement joins TRBV5-1 to TRBJ2-1; possible D gene TRBD2, 6 bases. This CDR3 spans 13 amino acids. Germline V gene lookup returns CDR1 SGHRS and CDR2 YFSETQ. The V end was cut by 0 bases, the J end by 6 bases, with 7 bases between. The CDR3: CASSLGLVNEQFF. DNA of the CDR3: TGCGCCAGCAGCTTGGGACTAGTCAATGAGCAGTTCTTC.

The chain employs TRBV15 and TRBJ2-5; TRBD2 might be the D (6 bases). Germline CDR1 and CDR2: LNHNV and YYDKDF (reference sequence). The length of the CDR3 is 17 residues. Trimming removed 0 bases at V and 2 bases at J, with 16 bases between. CDR3 DNA sequence: TGTGCCACCAGCAGAGAGGTCCAGGGTAGCGGACAAGAGACCCAGTACTTC. This codes for CATSREVQGSGQETQYF.

The chain employs TRBV9 and TRBJ2-7; TRBD2 might be the D (5 bases). Germline loops: CDR1 SGDLS, CDR2 YYNGEE. The CDR3 totals 15 residues. Trimming pared 0 bases from V and 2 bases from J, leaving 12 bases between. The DNA of the CDR3 is TGTGCCAGCAGCGTAGGGACTCTCTCTACCTACGAGCAGTACTTC. It codes for CASSVGTLSTYEQYF.

This clone appeared a few times. The CDR3 DNA reads as TGCGCCAGCAGCTTGGGAGCAGCAATTAGCTCCTATAATTCACCCCTCCACTTT. Its protein product is CASSLGAAISSYNSPLHF. The chain links TRBV5-1 to TRBJ1-6; D uncertain. V lost 0 bases and J 0 bases, leaving 13 bases between the germline ends. The CDR3 extends over 18 amino acids. Germline lookup yields CDR1 SGHRS and CDR2 YFSETQ.

This clone was detected once. The genes are TRBV4-1 and TRBJ2-4; D tentatively fits TRBD1 or TRBD2 (5 bases each). V dropped 3 bases and J dropped 2 bases, with 8 bases sitting between them. Germline CDR1 is MGHRA and CDR2 is YSYEKL. The CDR3 has 14 amino acids. Written as DNA, the CDR3 is TGCGCCAGCAGCCAGCCGGGGCCCAAAAACATTCAGTACTTC. Translated, it gives CASSQPGPKNIQYF.

This chain uses TRBV5-1 with TRBJ1-6; TRBD1 matches at 10 bases. With 0 bases clipped from V and 7 bases from J, the junction kept 10 bases outside the gene matches. Looked up from germline, CDR1 is SGHRS and CDR2 is YFSETQ. This CDR3 spans 18 amino acids. This CDR3 is CASSLGTGGDLGNSPLHF. CDR3 nucleotide sequence: TGCGCCAGCAGCTTGGGGACAGGGGGTGATTTGGGGAATTCACCCCTCCACTTT.

This clone was seen a few times. V usage is TRBV18 and J usage is TRBJ2-7, with TRBD1 as a possible D gene (5 bases). Per the germline V gene, CDR1 is KGHSH and CDR2 is LQKENI. CDR3 length: 14 amino acids. Between the trimmed V and J ends, which lost 3 bases and 0 bases, there was a span of 9 bases. CDR3: CASSPGQSSYEQYF. In nucleotides, the CDR3 is TGTGCCAGCTCACCGGGGCAGAGCTCCTACGAGCAGTACTTC.

The chain has TRBV6-5 and TRBJ2-2, with D uncertain. The CDR3 extends over 14 amino acids. The V end lost 9 bases, the J end lost 0 bases, and 11 bases lay between the germline ends. CDR1 and CDR2 (germline): MNHEY, SVGAGI. This CDR3 reads CASSAVANTGELFF. The CDR3 DNA follows: TGTGCCAGTTCCGCAGTAGCGAACACCGGGGAGCTGTTTTTT.

V is TRBV6-5 and J is TRBJ1-3; possible D gene TRBD1, 5 bases. Germline values: CDR1 MNHEY, CDR2 SVGAGI. The CDR3 has 15 residues. V lost 6 bases and J 0 bases, leaving 12 bases between the germline ends. The CDR3 reads CASSRQGSSGNTIYF. CDR3 DNA sequence: TGTGCCAGCAGCCGTCAGGGAAGCTCTGGAAACACCATATATTTT.

The rearrangement joins TRBV7-9 to TRBJ2-7; a weak D match, TRBD2 (5 bases). The germline V gene encodes CDR1 SEHNR and CDR2 FQNEAQ (reference sequence). This CDR3 contains 19 residues. Trimming took off 0 bases at V and 0 bases at J, with 21 bases between the two ends. The CDR3 bases are TGTGCCAGCAGCTTAGCGAAACCCTTCGAAGCGGCCCTCTCCTACGAGCAGTACTTC. It translates to CASSLAKPFEAALSYEQYF.

This clone was seen a single time. The rearrangement uses TRBV5-1 and TRBJ2-3, with 11 bases aligning to TRBD2. V shed 4 bases and J 2 bases; nucleotides not matched to a gene: 6. The length of the CDR3 is 16 residues. Per the germline V gene, CDR1 is SGHRS and CDR2 is YFSETQ. DNA of the CDR3: TGCGCCAGCAGCACAGGGACTAGCGGCCTCACAGATACGCAGTATTTT. Residues: CASSTGTSGLTDTQYF.

There are a few counts of this clone. The V and J genes are TRBV29-1 and TRBJ1-5; D gene unclear. Trimming removed 5 bases at V and 0 bases at J, with 11 bases between. Germline values: CDR1 SQVTM, CDR2 ANQGSEA. The CDR3 totals 14 residues. The CDR3 nucleotides read TGCAGCGTTAATTTCCAGGATAGCAATCAGCCCCAGCATTTT. This translates into CSVNFQDSNQPQHF.

The rearrangement uses TRBV18 and TRBJ1-1; D is perhaps TRBD1 (5 bases). The CDR3 spans 16 residues. Trimming pared 2 bases from V and 0 bases from J, leaving 13 bases between. Germline V CDR1 and CDR2: KGHSH, LQKENI. For the CDR3, the DNA is TGTGCCAGCTCACCATGGTCTAGGGGTATGAACACTGAAGCTTTCTTT. This gives the protein CASSPWSRGMNTEAFF.

The V call is TRBV5-1, the J call TRBJ1-1; D is perhaps TRBD1 (5 bases). The CDR3 runs to 14 residues. V was clipped by 0 bases and J by 5 bases, with 11 bases between them. In germline, CDR1 is SGHRS, CDR2 YFSETQ. The CDR3 DNA reads as TGCGCCAGCAGCTTGGCGGCAGGGAGTACTGAAGCTTTCTTT. Translation: CASSLAAGSTEAFF.

V gene TRBV5-4 combines with J gene TRBJ2-1; D is possibly TRBD2 (6 bases). V dropped 7 bases and J dropped 8 bases, with 22 bases sitting between them. The germline V gene encodes CDR1 SGHNT and CDR2 YYREEE (reference sequence). This CDR3 has 15 amino acids. The CDR3 region is CASRWGGTIGDEQFF. The CDR3 DNA reads TGTGCCAGCCGCTGGGGCGGGACGATAGGCGATGAGCAGTTCTTC. Filled out from reference TRBV5-4 and TRBJ2-1, the complete variable domain reads ETGVTQSPTHLIKTRGQQVTLRCSSQSGHNTVSWYQQALGQGPQFIFQYYREEENGRGNFPPRFSGLQFPNYSSELNVNALELDDSALYLCASRWGGTIGDEQFFGPGTRLTVL.

This chain joins TRBV10-3 and TRBJ1-6, with D uncertain. CDR1 and CDR2 (germline): ENHRY, SYGVKD. Between the trimmed V and J ends, which lost 3 bases and 7 bases, there was a span of 10 bases. This CDR3 is 14 amino acids long. Here the CDR3 DNA reads TGTGCCATCAGTGACCCGAGTGGGAATTCACCCCTCCACTTT. Translation gives CAISDPSGNSPLHF.

This clone showed up just once. The chain combines TRBV19 with TRBJ2-1, with TRBD2 as a possible D gene (6 bases). This CDR3 contains 17 residues. Germline assignment: CDR1 LNHDA and CDR2 SQIVND (reference sequence). V was pared by 6 bases and J by 2 bases, with 20 bases between. In nucleotides, the CDR3 is TGTGCCAGTAGGAGAGGAAGGGACTCGCAAACCTACAATGAGCAGTTCTTC. This encodes CASRRGRDSQTYNEQFF.

In this sample, this clone turned up once. CDR3 sequence reads: CASSFYRGSGANVLTF. The DNA for the CDR3 is TGTGCCAGCAGCTTTTACAGGGGCTCTGGGGCCAACGTCCTGACTTTC. This chain joins TRBV7-2 and TRBJ2-6; 7 positions match TRBD1. The CDR3 spans 16 residues. Germline values: CDR1 SGHTA, CDR2 FQGNSA. V lost 3 bases, J lost 0 bases, and 2 bases stayed unmatched.

This clone was counted only a few times. The chain has TRBV4-2 and TRBJ2-7; 7 positions match TRBD2. J lost 4 bases, V lost 4 bases, and 13 bases had no gene match. Germline loops: CDR1 LGHNA, CDR2 YNFKEQ. The CDR3 consists of 16 residues. CDR3 in amino acids: CASSRRNQRDSYEQYF. For the CDR3, the DNA is TGTGCCAGCAGCCGCAGGAATCAGCGGGATTCGTACGAGCAGTACTTC.